One T cell receptor beta chain is described in this entry. This clonotype was counted many times. No antigen is known for it. Per-base qualities were not stored, and no clone one base away is much larger. These data belong to a study of neurological immune-mediated disorders (dated by TCRdb to the late 2010s). Regarding the complete study: Among the roughly 35 multiple sclerosis patients, roughly 31 had relapsing-remitting MS and 3 had secondary progressive MS. The study compared peripheral blood TCR-beta repertoires of HTLV-I-associated myelopathy (HAM/TSP) patients, multiple sclerosis patients and healthy controls using UMI-based sequencing. The approximately 110 TCR-beta libraries included longitudinal samples, technical triplicates and paired sorted CD4+ and CD8+ T-cell subsets alongside PBMC samples. The cohort comprised 68 subjects: around 15 HAM/TSP patients, 35 or so multiple sclerosis patients and about 20 healthy controls.

cDNA was synthesized by template-switch 5'RACE using a primer with a 10-nucleotide random unique molecular identifier that tagged each TCR transcript. Every sequencing run covered 15-18 subjects and yielded more than 180 million TCR-beta sequences. The RNeasy kit was used for extraction of total RNA. Using the KAPA Real-time Library Amplification kit, TCR-beta VDJ regions were amplified with primers for the TCR constant region and the 5'RACE anchor. Sample indexes and Illumina adaptors were added in a first PCR, and a second PCR then increased library yield. The roughly 650 bp TCR product was size-selected on a 2% E-gel SizeSelection system after Ampure bead purification. Library quality was checked on a Bioanalyzer, concentration was measured with Qubit, and libraries were quantified with the Kapa Library Quantification kit before pooling. An Illumina HiSeq 2500 sequenced the libraries paired-end 2 x 150 bp. To increase sequence diversity, about 25-31% phiX was spiked into each library pool. Regarding the original processing steps: Quality-filtered reads were processed with the UMI-based MiGEC pipeline, and over 85% of raw TCR sequences were removed by the MiGEC pipeline during error correction. VDJ genes were aligned to IMGT germline references, and clonotypes were defined by unique CDR3 amino acid sequence plus V-J genes. Clonal expansion, Shannon diversity and CDR3 relatedness were evaluated with VDJtools (CalcPairwiseDistances, ClusterSamples), while phylogenetic trees were built in CLCbio workbench. Clones with at least 8 unique UMIs were defined as expanded, with this threshold being based on coefficient-of-variation modelling across technical triplicates. The public reads were reanalyzed by TCRdb: fastp trimming at Q25, MiXCR alignment, in-frame beta chains only. Every entry covers one CDR3 protein and lists the most common genes and DNA from its rows. The V and J calls and clone size are TCRdb's, not the authors'. Within this sample are 65,000 to 90,000 distinct CDR3 sequences, with 3.2% of them counted one time only. The top ten clonotypes cover around 5.2% of the sample.

Unsorted PBMC libraries were generated from 2 million PBMCs stored in RNAlater at -80 °C until RNA extraction. The multiple sclerosis patients were enrolled in a US clinical protocol that evaluated disease progression with magnetic resonance imaging. Peripheral blood underwent Ficoll-Hypaque density gradient centrifugation to isolate PBMCs, which were then cryopreserved in liquid nitrogen. The full study reports these points: No identical CDR3 amino acid sequences were found to be shared among expanded clones across subjects, suggesting that TCR-beta repertoires were private in all groups. TCR clonal expansion was greatest in HAM/TSP patients and smallest in MS patients, who ranked below even healthy controls. In phylogenetic analysis, the repertoires of 18 of 34 MS patients grouped into a cluster of related CDR3 sequences, which suggests a possible signature at the repertoire level. The MS cluster was not associated with any clinical or MRI features, and the authors stated that larger cohorts are needed.

CDR1 and CDR2 were assigned from the germline V gene (reference sequence) as MNHEY and SMNVEV. From cysteine to phenylalanine, the CDR3 is 16 amino acids long. Solely the CDR3 DNA is kept, with 48 bases framed from the first base. For this chain, trimming is 10 bases at the V end and 9 bases at the J end, and the number of junction bases without a gene match is 21. This sequence was found in a woman aged 50 to 65 with multiple sclerosis. The sequence joins TRBV27 to TRBJ2-7, with 10 central nucleotides matching TRBD2. Sequenced sample: PBMCs. The nucleotide sequence is given as TGTGCCACCCAAACACTCACAGCGGGAGGGCCAGGTGTGCAGTACTTC. Translated, it reads CATQTLTAGGPGVQYF.